A selection of T cell receptor beta chains follows, all from one sample in a study of beta chain features in type 1 diabetes. The data were produced by immunoSEQ multiplex PCR, yet TCRdb's version contains in-frame clones alone and is incomplete. The repertoire holds under 300,000 clones, about a tenth seen once, with more than 0.015% in the top ten. The sample was naive CD4+ T cells from blood. These receptors all come from a man aged 30-40 years with type 1 diabetes. CDR3s include the opening cysteine and the closing phenylalanine or tryptophan. Each record gives: clone size, J gene, V gene, D gene, CDR3 length, CDR3 protein, CDR3 DNA. D genes are given only for firm matches. Clone size appears in some rows only: once, few, many, or a class for an expanded clone.

>-|TRBJ2-1|TRBV5-5|TRBD1|16
CASRYPGTGLVDEQFF
TGTGCCAGCAGGTACCCAGGGACAGGGTTAGTCGATGAGCAGTTCTTC
>few|TRBJ2-2|TRBV9|-|14
CASSALSGTGELFF
TGTGCCAGCAGCGCCCTCTCAGGAACGGGGGAGCTGTTTTTT
>-|TRBJ1-2|TRBV4-1|TRBD1|15
CASSRDRSFNYGYTF
TGCGCCAGCAGCCGGGACAGGTCCTTCAACTATGGCTACACCTTC
>-|TRBJ1-6|TRBV30|-|12
CAWSVSRSPLHF
TGTGCCTGGAGTGTATCACGGTCACCCCTCCACTTT
>few|TRBJ2-3|TRBV7-3|TRBD2|16
CASSLTLAASTDTQYF
TGTGCCAGCAGCTTAACGCTAGCGGCTAGCACAGATACGCAGTATTTT
>few|TRBJ1-1|TRBV7-9|TRBD1|14
CASTPGQGGTEAFF
TGTGCCAGCACCCCGGGACAGGGGGGGACTGAAGCTTTCTTT
>-|TRBJ2-5|TRBV30|TRBD2|15
CAWAGELAVRETQYF
TGTGCCTGGGCCGGGGAGCTAGCGGTCCGGGAGACCCAGTACTTC
>-|TRBJ1-2|TRBV2|TRBD1|13
CASRDRGIYGYTF
TGTGCCAGCAGAGACAGGGGAATCTATGGCTACACCTTC
>few|TRBJ2-5|TRBV9|TRBD2|17
CASSDGRAGGHQETQYF
TGTGCCAGCAGCGATGGGCGGGCGGGGGGCCATCAAGAGACCCAGTACTTC
>few|TRBJ2-4|TRBV5-1|-|16
CASSGGGGVYGDIQYF
TGCGCCAGCAGCGGAGGGGGGGGCGTCTACGGGGACATTCAGTACTTC
>few|TRBJ2-5|TRBV20-1|-|11
CSASQAETQYF
TGCAGTGCTAGCCAGGCCGAGACCCAGTACTTC
>-|TRBJ1-5|TRBV6-6|TRBD1|15
CASSLGGTGDQPQHF
TGTGCCAGCAGCCTGGGAGGGACAGGGGATCAGCCCCAGCATTTT
>-|TRBJ1-6|TRBV6-5|TRBD1|15
CASSYFGTVNSPLHF
TGTGCCAGCAGTTACTTCGGGACAGTCAATTCACCCCTCCACTTT
>-|TRBJ1-2|TRBV28|-|11
CASGQRSGYTF
TGTGCCAGCGGACAGAGGTCCGGCTACACCTTC
>-|TRBJ2-1|TRBV30|-|15
CAWNWGASSYNEQFF
TGTGCCTGGAATTGGGGCGCAAGCTCCTACAATGAGCAGTTCTTC
>-|TRBJ1-1|TRBV5-1|-|13
CASSFQGNTEAFF
TGCGCCAGCAGCTTCCAGGGGAACACTGAAGCTTTCTTT
>few|TRBJ2-1|TRBV5-4|TRBD2|16
CASSLDLGTSGNEQFF
TGTGCCAGCAGCTTGGATCTGGGGACTAGCGGCAATGAGCAGTTCTTC
>few|TRBJ2-1|TRBV18|-|13
CASSPSQDNEQFF
TGTGCCAGCTCACCATCACAAGACAATGAGCAGTTCTTC